The 26 T cell receptor beta chains listed next were all sequenced from one sample in a study of cytomegalovirus exposure and HLA in healthy donors. This table comes from immunoSEQ multiplex PCR, and its TCRdb copy is limited to in-frame clones, with some not included. The sample carries tens of thousands of clones, around 94% recorded once. The sample consisted of PBMCs. The receptors derive from a woman between 18 and 30 years old in good health and CMV-seropositive.

This clone has just a few counts. This chain connects TRBV27 to TRBJ2-7, with D hard to call. V was clipped by 6 bases and J by 2 bases, with 5 bases between them. This CDR3 is 11 amino acids long. Germline V gene sequence: CDR1 MNHEY, CDR2 SMNVEV (reference sequence). CDR3 loop: CASSRAYEQYF. CDR3 in DNA: TGTGCCAGCAGCCGCGCCTACGAGCAGTACTTC.

The chain recombines TRBV13 with TRBJ2-3; 8 nucleotides line up with TRBD1. Germline values: CDR1 PRHDT, CDR2 FYEKMQ (reference sequence). The CDR3 covers 13 residues. Trimming cost V 1 base and J 11 bases; bases outside gene matches: 5. CDR3 sequence: CASSLEGQAGQYF. The CDR3 DNA is TGTGCCAGCAGCTTAGAGGGACAGGCTGGGCAGTATTTT.

The chain couples TRBV28 to TRBJ1-2; 8 bases are shared with TRBD1. The CDR3 contains 12 residues. Trimming removed 6 bases from V and 7 bases from J; junction bases left unmatched: 4. The V gene's germline CDR1 is MDHEN and CDR2 SYDVKM. The CDR3 DNA follows: TGTGCCAGCAGGCTACAGGGGGGTGGCTACACCTTC. Translating it yields CASRLQGGGYTF.

This sequence joins TRBV12-5 and TRBJ2-3; 8 positions match TRBD1. This CDR3 region has 14 residues. Unmatched junction bases numbered 1, after V lost 1 base and J lost 4 bases. Germline CDR1 is LGHNT and CDR2 is FRNRAP. The CDR3 here is CASGLGTGPDTQYF. The CDR3 DNA sequence: TGTGCTAGTGGTTTGGGGACAGGGCCAGATACGCAGTATTTT.

V usage is TRBV5-1 and J usage is TRBJ1-6, with 8 bases matching TRBD1. Germline CDR1 reads SGHRS; CDR2 reads YFSETQ. This CDR3 has 18 residues. Trimming removed 4 bases from V and 8 bases from J; junction bases left unmatched: 17. CDR3: CASSPQGQGRSADSPLHF. The DNA of the CDR3 is TGCGCCAGCAGCCCTCAAGGACAGGGCCGGTCGGCGGATTCACCCCTCCACTTT. Supplemented by reference TRBV5-1 and TRBJ1-6, the full variable domain reads KAGVTQTPRYLIKTRGQQVTLSCSPISGHRSVSWYQQTPGQGLQFLFEYFSETQRNKGNFPGRFSGRQFSNSRSEMNVSTLELGDSALYLCASSPQGQGRSADSPLHFGNGTRLTVT.

CDR3 in amino acids: CSVEQDRARNQPQHF. CDR3 coding DNA: TGCAGCGTTGAGCAAGACAGGGCCCGCAATCAGCCCCAGCATTTT. V usage is TRBV29-1 and J usage is TRBJ1-5; 7 positions agree with TRBD1. Trimming cost V 3 bases and J 2 bases; bases outside gene matches: 7. This CDR3 region has 15 residues. The germline V gene encodes CDR1 SQVTM and CDR2 ANQGSEA.

The chain combines TRBV15 with TRBJ1-2, with 9 bases that match TRBD1. CDR1 is LNHNV, CDR2 YYDKDF, per germline (reference sequence). Trimming at V came to 5 bases and at J to 6 bases, leaving 7 bases not matched to a gene. The CDR3 spans 14 residues. CDR3 nucleotides: TGTGCCACCAGCTCAACCGGGACAGGGAATGGCTACACCTTC. Translation: CATSSTGTGNGYTF.

The chain links TRBV5-6 to TRBJ1-1, with a weak D call TRBD1 (5 bases). Germline CDR1 is SGHDT and CDR2 is YYEEEE. V was shortened by 4 bases and J by 4 bases, with 23 bases between the two germline ends. The CDR3 is 17 residues long. CDR3 in DNA: TGTGCCAGCAGCCCTCAATTATGGGGCGGCGGGGGCACTGAAGCTTTCTTT. It yields the protein CASSPQLWGGGGTEAFF.

The V and J genes are TRBV6-6 and TRBJ2-7, with 8 bases aligning to TRBD1. This CDR3 contains 15 residues. V lost 2 bases and J lost 5; bases outside the gene matches: 8. CDR1 MNHNY and CDR2 SVGAGI come from the germline V gene (reference sequence). The CDR3 DNA sequence: TGTGCCAGCAGTTACGGGCAGGGGGCGCTTAACGAGCAGTACTTC. Translated: CASSYGQGALNEQYF.

The chain is built from TRBV6-5 and TRBJ1-2, with D unclear. This CDR3 contains 13 residues. Trimming took off 0 bases at V and 5 bases at J, with 7 bases between the two ends. The germline gives CDR1 MNHEY, CDR2 SVGAGI. CDR3 DNA: TGTGCCAGCAGTTACTCGCCGGGATATGGCTACACCTTC. Its protein is CASSYSPGYGYTF.

This sequence joins TRBV18 and TRBJ2-1; perhaps TRBD2 as D (6 bases). The V gene lost 4 bases and the J gene lost 7 bases, with 17 bases spanning the gap. This CDR3 region has 15 residues. CDR1 and CDR2 (germline): KGHSH, LQKENI. The CDR3 is CASSLRLGDKNEQFF. The CDR3 nucleotides are TGTGCCAGCTCACTTCGACTAGGGGATAAAAATGAGCAGTTCTTC.

The rearrangement joins TRBV28 to TRBJ2-1, with a weak D call TRBD1 (5 bases). The germline V gene has CDR1 MDHEN and CDR2 SYDVKM. The CDR3 is made up of 14 amino acids. V lost 8 bases and J 6 bases, leaving 17 bases between the germline ends. In DNA form, the CDR3 reads TGTGCCAGCTGTCGGAACGTGGACACCAATGAGCAGTTCTTC. Protein: CASCRNVDTNEQFF.

J is TRBJ2-1 and V is TRBV29-1; 13 nucleotides agree with TRBD2. The CDR3 is made up of 16 amino acids. From germline, CDR1 is SQVTM and CDR2 ANQGSEA. After removal of 0 bases from V and 7 bases from J, the junction contained 6 bases not matched to a gene. The CDR3 bases are TGCAGCGTTGAAGAAAGGACTAGCGGGAGTCAAAATGAGCAGTTCTTC. Its translation is CSVEERTSGSQNEQFF.

This clone was counted a single time. The V and J genes are TRBV5-6 and TRBJ2-1; 8 bases match TRBD2. J was trimmed by 8 bases and V by 2 bases; bases with no gene match: 12. CDR1 is SGHDT and CDR2 is YYEEEE in the germline V gene. This CDR3 comprises 16 residues. In DNA form, the CDR3 reads TGTGCCAGCAGCTTCGGACTAGCTTCTCATTTAGATGAGCAGTTCTTC. It codes for CASSFGLASHLDEQFF.

The V gene is TRBV2, the J gene TRBJ2-5, with TRBD2 matching 11 bases. The CDR3 totals 16 residues. CDR1 is SNHLY, CDR2 FYNNEI, per germline. J gave up 2 bases and V 6 bases, and 8 bases lay outside the gene matches. The CDR3 bases are TGTGCCAGCAGGGAGGGACTAGCGGAGCCACAAGAGACCCAGTACTTC. Encoded protein: CASREGLAEPQETQYF. Together with reference TRBV2 and TRBJ2-5, the CDR3 gives the full variable domain: EPEVTQTPSHQVTQMGQEVILRCVPISNHLYFYWYRQILGQKVEFLVSFYNNEISEKSEIFDDQFSVERPDGSNFTLKIRSTKLEDSAMYFCASREGLAEPQETQYFGPGTRLLVL.

The chain combines TRBV5-1 with TRBJ1-1, with D possibly being TRBD1 (5 bases). The CDR3 is made up of 14 amino acids. Between the trimmed V and J ends, which lost 1 base and 2 bases, there was a span of 9 bases. Germline lookup yields CDR1 SGHRS and CDR2 YFSETQ. The CDR3 bases are TGCGCCAGCAGCTTGTTTGGGGCTAACACTGAAGCTTTCTTT. Translation gives CASSLFGANTEAFF.

This chain joins TRBV19 and TRBJ2-1, with D unresolved. V dropped 6 bases and J dropped 3 bases, with 12 bases sitting between them. CDR1 is LNHDA, CDR2 SQIVND, per germline (reference sequence). The CDR3 consists of 14 residues. CDR3: CASSNYKIYNEQFF. Here the CDR3 DNA reads TGTGCCAGTAGCAACTACAAGATCTACAATGAGCAGTTCTTC. The full variable domain, with the rest looked up from reference TRBV19 and TRBJ2-1, is DGGITQSPKYLFRKEGQNVTLSCEQNLNHDAMYWYRQDPGQGLRLIYYSQIVNDFQKGDIAEGYSVSREKKESFPLTVTSAQKNPTAFYLCASSNYKIYNEQFFGPGTRLTVL.

This clone was found once. This chain links TRBV5-1 with TRBJ1-3; 8 nucleotides align to TRBD1. The J segment lost 4 bases and the V segment lost 4 bases, leaving 10 bases of the junction unmatched. This CDR3 has 16 residues. Germline values: CDR1 SGHRS, CDR2 YFSETQ. The CDR3 protein is CASSLIGQGTGNTIYF. The CDR3, as DNA: TGCGCCAGCAGCCTAATCGGACAGGGAACCGGAAACACCATATATTTT.

This clone was seen only a few times. The CDR3 protein is CASSQESLAGVDEQYF. DNA for the CDR3: TGTGCCAGCAGCCAAGAGTCACTAGCGGGGGTCGACGAGCAGTACTTC. The chain is built from TRBV14 and TRBJ2-7; 11 nucleotides line up with TRBD2. The V gene's germline CDR1 is SGHDN and CDR2 FVKESK. V shed 0 bases and J 5 bases; nucleotides not matched to a gene: 6. The CDR3 is made up of 16 amino acids.

The chain has TRBV2 and TRBJ2-7; 9 positions match TRBD2. Per the germline V gene, CDR1 is SNHLY and CDR2 is FYNNEI. The CDR3 has 14 residues. Unmatched junction bases numbered 9, after V lost 7 bases and J lost 5 bases. As DNA, the CDR3 is TGTGCCAGCAACCCAGCGGGGGGCCATCACGAGCAGTACTTC. Translated, it gives CASNPAGGHHEQYF. The whole variable domain, remainder taken from reference TRBV2 and TRBJ2-7, is EPEVTQTPSHQVTQMGQEVILRCVPISNHLYFYWYRQILGQKVEFLVSFYNNEISEKSEIFDDQFSVERPDGSNFTLKIRSTKLEDSAMYFCASNPAGGHHEQYFGPGTRLTVT.

For the CDR3, the DNA is TGTGCCAGTAGTACACAGGGCCCATCCTACAATGAGCAGTTCTTC. Protein product: CASSTQGPSYNEQFF. This sequence joins TRBV19 and TRBJ2-1; possibly TRBD1 for D (6 bases). V was cut by 4 bases and J by 1 base, with 11 bases left in between. CDR3 size: 15 residues. The germline gives CDR1 LNHDA, CDR2 SQIVND (reference sequence).

This chain links TRBV5-4 with TRBJ2-1, with D possibly TRBD1 on 6 matching bases. The V gene's germline CDR1 is SGHNT and CDR2 YYREEE (reference sequence). Trimming removed 5 bases at V and 0 bases at J, with 12 bases between. The CDR3 covers 15 residues. This CDR3 is CASRRDISSYNEQFF. DNA of the CDR3: TGTGCCAGCAGGAGGGACATCAGCTCCTACAATGAGCAGTTCTTC.

The chain recombines TRBV9 with TRBJ1-2, with 11 bases that match TRBD1. With V trimmed by 4 bases and J by 7 bases, 6 bases remained unmatched. The germline V gene has CDR1 SGDLS and CDR2 YYNGEE. The CDR3 has 14 residues. CDR3 loop: CASSRTGGAFGYTF. The DNA for the CDR3 is TGTGCCAGCAGCAGGACAGGGGGCGCGTTTGGCTACACCTTC.

Comment on this clone: The junction departs from the called germline gene at one end, perhaps through a read error. The chain combines TRBV30 with TRBJ1-5; D not resolved. The CDR3 spans 13 residues. Per germline, CDR1 GTSNPN and CDR2 SVGIG (reference sequence). The CDR3, as DNA: TGTGCCTGGAGTGTAATTGGCAACCAGCCCCAGCATTTT. It specifies CAWSVIGNQPQHF.

The gene calls are TRBV19 and TRBJ2-5, with TRBD1 identical over 8 bases. CDR1 and CDR2 (germline): LNHDA, SQIVND (reference sequence). There are 12 residues in the CDR3. With 6 bases clipped from V and 10 bases from J, the junction kept 7 bases outside the gene matches. The CDR3 sequence: CASSPGGQGQYF. As DNA, the CDR3 is TGTGCCAGTAGCCCCGGCGGACAGGGCCAGTACTTC.

V usage is TRBV7-8 and J usage is TRBJ2-1; the match to TRBD1 covers 8 bases. The CDR3 runs 16 residues. Germline trimming cut 4 bases from V and 6 bases from J; bases unmatched to any gene: 11. Germline V gene data show CDR1 as SGHVS and CDR2 as FQNEAQ. The CDR3 loop is CASSSQGAPSVNEQFF. Written as DNA, the CDR3 is TGTGCCAGCAGCTCCCAGGGGGCCCCCAGTGTCAATGAGCAGTTCTTC.